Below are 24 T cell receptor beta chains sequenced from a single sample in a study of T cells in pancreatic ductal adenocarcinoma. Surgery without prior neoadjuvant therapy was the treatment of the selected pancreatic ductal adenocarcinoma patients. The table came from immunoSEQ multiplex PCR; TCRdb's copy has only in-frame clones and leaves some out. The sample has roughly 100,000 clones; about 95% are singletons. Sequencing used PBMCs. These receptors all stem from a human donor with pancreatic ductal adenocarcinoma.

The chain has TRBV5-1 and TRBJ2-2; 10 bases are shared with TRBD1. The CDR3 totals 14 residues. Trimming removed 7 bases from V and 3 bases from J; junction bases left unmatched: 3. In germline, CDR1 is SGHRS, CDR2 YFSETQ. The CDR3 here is CASGGTGDTGELFF. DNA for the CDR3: TGCGCCAGCGGAGGGACAGGGGACACCGGGGAGCTGTTTTTT.

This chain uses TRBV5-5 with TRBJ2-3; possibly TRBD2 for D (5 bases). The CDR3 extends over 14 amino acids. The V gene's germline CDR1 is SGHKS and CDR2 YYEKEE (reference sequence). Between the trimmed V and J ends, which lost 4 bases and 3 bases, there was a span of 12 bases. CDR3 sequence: CASSPGVGTDTQYF. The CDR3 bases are TGTGCCAGCAGCCCCGGGGTCGGGACAGATACGCAGTATTTT. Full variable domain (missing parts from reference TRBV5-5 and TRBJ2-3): DAGVTQSPTHLIKTRGQQVTLRCSPISGHKSVSWYQQVLGQGPQFIFQYYEKEERGRGNFPDRFSARQFPNYSSELNVNALLLGDSALYLCASSPGVGTDTQYFGPGTRLTVL.

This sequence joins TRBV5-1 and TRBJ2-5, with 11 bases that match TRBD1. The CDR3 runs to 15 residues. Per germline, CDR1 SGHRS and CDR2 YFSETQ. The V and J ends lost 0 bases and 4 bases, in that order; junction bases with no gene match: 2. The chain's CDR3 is CASSLGGQGAETQYF. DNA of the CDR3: TGCGCCAGCAGCTTGGGAGGACAGGGGGCAGAGACCCAGTACTTC.

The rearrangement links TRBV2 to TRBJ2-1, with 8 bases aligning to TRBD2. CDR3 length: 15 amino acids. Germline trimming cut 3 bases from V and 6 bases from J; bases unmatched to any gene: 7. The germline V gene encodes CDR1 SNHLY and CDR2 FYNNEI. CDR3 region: CASSESGLAFNEQFF. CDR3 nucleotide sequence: TGTGCCAGCAGTGAGTCCGGACTAGCCTTCAATGAGCAGTTCTTC.

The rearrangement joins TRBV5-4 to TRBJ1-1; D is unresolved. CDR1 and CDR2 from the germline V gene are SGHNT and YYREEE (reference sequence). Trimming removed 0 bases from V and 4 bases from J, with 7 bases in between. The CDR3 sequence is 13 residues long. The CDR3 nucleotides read TGTGCCAGCAGCTTGGGACTGAGCACTGAAGCTTTCTTT. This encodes CASSLGLSTEAFF.

CDR3 in amino acids: CASSYQGTSDEQFF. As DNA, the CDR3 is TGTGCCAGCAGCTACCAGGGGACTAGCGATGAGCAGTTCTTC. The rearrangement joins TRBV7-3 to TRBJ2-1; 10 bases are shared with TRBD2. The CDR3 covers 14 residues. V lost 4 bases, J lost 8 bases, and 5 bases stayed unmatched. Per the germline V gene, CDR1 is SGHTA and CDR2 is FQGTGA.

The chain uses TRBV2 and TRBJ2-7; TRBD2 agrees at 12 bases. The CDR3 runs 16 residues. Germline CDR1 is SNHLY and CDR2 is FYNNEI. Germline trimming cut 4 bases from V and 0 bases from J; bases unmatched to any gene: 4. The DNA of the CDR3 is TGTGCCAGCAGTGCCCCGGGACTAGCGGGCTCCTACGAGCAGTACTTC. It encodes CASSAPGLAGSYEQYF.

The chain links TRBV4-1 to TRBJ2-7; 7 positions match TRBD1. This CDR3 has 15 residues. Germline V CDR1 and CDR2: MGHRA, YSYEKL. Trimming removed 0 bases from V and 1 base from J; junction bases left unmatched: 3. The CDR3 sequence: CASSQESGQSYEQYF. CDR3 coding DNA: TGCGCCAGCAGCCAAGAATCGGGACAGTCCTACGAGCAGTACTTC.

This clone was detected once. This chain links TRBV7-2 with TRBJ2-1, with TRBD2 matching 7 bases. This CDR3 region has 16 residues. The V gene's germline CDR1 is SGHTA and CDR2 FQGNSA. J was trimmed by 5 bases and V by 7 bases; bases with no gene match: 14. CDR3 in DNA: TGTGCCAGCACCCCGGCATCCTTACTAGCGAACAATGAGCAGTTCTTC. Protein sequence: CASTPASLLANNEQFF.

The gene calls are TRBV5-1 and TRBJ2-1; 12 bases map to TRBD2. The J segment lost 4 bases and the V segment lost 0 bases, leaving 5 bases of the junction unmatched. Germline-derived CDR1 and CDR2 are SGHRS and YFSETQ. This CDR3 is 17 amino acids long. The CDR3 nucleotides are TGCGCCAGCAGCTTGGTTGGGACTAGCGGGCCATACAATGAGCAGTTCTTC. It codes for CASSLVGTSGPYNEQFF.

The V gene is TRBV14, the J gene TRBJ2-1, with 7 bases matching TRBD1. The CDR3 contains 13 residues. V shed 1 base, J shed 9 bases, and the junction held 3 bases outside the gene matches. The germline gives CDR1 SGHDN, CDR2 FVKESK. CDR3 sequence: CASSQGQGFEQFF. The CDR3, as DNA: TGTGCCAGCAGCCAAGGACAGGGTTTTGAGCAGTTCTTC. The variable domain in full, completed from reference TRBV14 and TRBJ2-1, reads EAGVTQFPSHSVIEKGQTVTLRCDPISGHDNLYWYRRVMGKEIKFLLHFVKESKQDESGMPNNRFLAERTGGTYSTLKVQPAELEDSGVYFCASSQGQGFEQFFGPGTRLTVL.

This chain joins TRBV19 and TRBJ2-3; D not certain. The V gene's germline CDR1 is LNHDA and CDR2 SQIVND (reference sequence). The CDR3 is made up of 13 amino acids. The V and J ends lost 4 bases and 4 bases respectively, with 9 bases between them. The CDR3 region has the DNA TGTGCCAGTAGTAATTCGGGTCCAGATACGCAGTATTTT. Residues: CASSNSGPDTQYF.

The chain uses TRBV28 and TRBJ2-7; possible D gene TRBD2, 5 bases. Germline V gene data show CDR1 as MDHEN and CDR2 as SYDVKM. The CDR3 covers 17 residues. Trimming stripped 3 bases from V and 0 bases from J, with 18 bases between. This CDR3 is CASSFPIGRDVSYEQYF. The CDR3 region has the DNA TGTGCCAGCAGTTTCCCTATTGGTCGGGATGTCTCCTACGAGCAGTACTTC.

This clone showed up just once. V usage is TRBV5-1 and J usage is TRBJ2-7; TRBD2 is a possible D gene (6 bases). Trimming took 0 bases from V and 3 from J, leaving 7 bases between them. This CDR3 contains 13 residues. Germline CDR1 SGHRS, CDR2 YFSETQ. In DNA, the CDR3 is TGCGCCAGCAGCTTGGGGGACTTCTACGAGCAGTACTTC. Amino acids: CASSLGDFYEQYF.

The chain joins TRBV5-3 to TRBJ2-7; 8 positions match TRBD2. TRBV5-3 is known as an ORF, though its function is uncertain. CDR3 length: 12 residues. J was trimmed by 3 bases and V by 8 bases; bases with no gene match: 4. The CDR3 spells CARPGGIYEQYF. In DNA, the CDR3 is TGTGCCAGGCCGGGAGGGATCTACGAGCAGTACTTC.

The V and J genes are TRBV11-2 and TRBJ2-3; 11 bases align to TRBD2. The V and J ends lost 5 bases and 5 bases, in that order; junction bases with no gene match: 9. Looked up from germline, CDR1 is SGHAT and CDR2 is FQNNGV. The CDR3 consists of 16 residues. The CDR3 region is CASSTGVAGGIDTQYF. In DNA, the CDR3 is TGTGCCAGCAGCACCGGGGTAGCGGGAGGGATAGATACGCAGTATTTT.

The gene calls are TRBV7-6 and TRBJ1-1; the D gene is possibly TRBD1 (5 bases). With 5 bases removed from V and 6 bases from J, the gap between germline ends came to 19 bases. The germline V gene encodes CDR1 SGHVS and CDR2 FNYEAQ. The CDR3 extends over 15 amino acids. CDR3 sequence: CASSAPTGGISEAFF. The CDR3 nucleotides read TGTGCCAGCAGCGCCCCGACTGGGGGGATCTCTGAAGCTTTCTTT.

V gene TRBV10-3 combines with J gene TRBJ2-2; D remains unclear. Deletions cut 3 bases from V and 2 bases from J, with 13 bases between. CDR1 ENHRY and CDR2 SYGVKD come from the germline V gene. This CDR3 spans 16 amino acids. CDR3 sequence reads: CAISDVVYRNTGELFF. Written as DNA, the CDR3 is TGTGCCATCAGTGATGTGGTCTACAGAAACACCGGGGAGCTGTTTTTT.

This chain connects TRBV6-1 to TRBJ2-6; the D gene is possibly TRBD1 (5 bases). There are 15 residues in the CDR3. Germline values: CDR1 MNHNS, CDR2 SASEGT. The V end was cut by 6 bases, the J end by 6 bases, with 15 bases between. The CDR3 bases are TGTGCCAGCAGCGCAGACAGACCTGAGGCCAACGTCCTGACTTTC. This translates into CASSADRPEANVLTF.

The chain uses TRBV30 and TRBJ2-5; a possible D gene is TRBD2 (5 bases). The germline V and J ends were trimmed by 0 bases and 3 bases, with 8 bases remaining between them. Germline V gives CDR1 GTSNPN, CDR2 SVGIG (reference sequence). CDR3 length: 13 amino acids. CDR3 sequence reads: CAWSVGSKETQYF. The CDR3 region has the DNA TGTGCCTGGAGTGTAGGGAGTAAAGAGACCCAGTACTTC.

The CDR3 protein is CASSVSKGGRASYNEQFF. CDR3 DNA sequence: TGTGCCAGCAGCGTAAGTAAAGGGGGACGGGCCTCCTACAATGAGCAGTTCTTC. This rearrangement joins TRBV9 to TRBJ2-1; D is possibly TRBD1 (6 bases). Trimming cost V 1 base and J 0 bases, with 17 bases left between them. CDR3 size: 18 residues. The V gene's germline CDR1 is SGDLS and CDR2 YYNGEE.

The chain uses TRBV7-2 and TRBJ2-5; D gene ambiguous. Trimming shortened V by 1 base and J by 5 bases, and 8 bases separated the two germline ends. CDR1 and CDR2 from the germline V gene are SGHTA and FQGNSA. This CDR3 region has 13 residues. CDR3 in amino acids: CASSLERRETQYF. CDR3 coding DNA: TGTGCCAGCAGCTTAGAGAGGCGGGAGACCCAGTACTTC.

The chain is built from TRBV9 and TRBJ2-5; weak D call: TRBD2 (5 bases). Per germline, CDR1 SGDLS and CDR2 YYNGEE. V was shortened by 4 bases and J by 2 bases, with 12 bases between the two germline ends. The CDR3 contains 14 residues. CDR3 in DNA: TGTGCCAGCAGCCTCGGGCTAGCACAAGAGACCCAGTACTTC. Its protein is CASSLGLAQETQYF.

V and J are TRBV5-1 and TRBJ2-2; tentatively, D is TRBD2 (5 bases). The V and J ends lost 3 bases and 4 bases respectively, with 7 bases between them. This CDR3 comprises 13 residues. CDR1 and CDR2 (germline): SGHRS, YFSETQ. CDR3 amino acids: CASSSAGTGELFF. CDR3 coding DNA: TGCGCCAGCAGCTCCGCGGGCACCGGGGAGCTGTTTTTT.